This TCR beta chain was sequenced for a study of T cell changes during pregnancy in multiple sclerosis (dated by TCRdb to between 2018 and 2020). Turning to the overall study: Changes in the T cell repertoire over the course of pregnancy were examined in this study in women with multiple sclerosis.

To prepare the library, the immunoSEQ multiplex PCR assay was applied. As stored in TCRdb, this immuneACCESS dataset retains in-frame rearrangements with V and J assigned. A fraction of the clones does not appear; measured against another copy, unresolved V genes explain less than half of the discrepancy, and the remainder lacks a known reason. This sample has tens of thousands of clones in its table, and 91% of those were observed once. Approximately 0.71% of the sample is held by the ten biggest clonotypes. Note on this clone: What antigen it recognizes has not been identified. No per-base quality is available; no much larger clone lies one base away.

CDR1 and CDR2, looked up from the germline V gene (reference sequence), are SGHNT and YYREEE. Trimming leaves V shorter by 5 bases and J shorter by 9 bases, with the junction holding 10 bases beyond the gene matches. From the cysteine up to the phenylalanine, the CDR3 has a length of 14 residues. This entry keeps only the CDR3 DNA: 42 bases, framed from base 1. The sequenced sample was peripheral blood, obtained in the third trimester of pregnancy. This chain joins TRBV5-4 to TRBJ2-1, with 8 bases aligning to TRBD1. This receptor was obtained from a female donor in good health, enrolled as a control in a pregnancy study. The DNA sequence is given as TGTGCCAGCAGATGGGACCCACAGGGGGGTGAGCAGTTCTTC. Its product reads: CASRWDPQGGEQFF.